This T cell receptor beta chain was documented in a study of OX40 agonist ivuxolimab in advanced cancers. Study as a whole: The eligibility criteria allowed prior anti-PD-1, anti-PD-L1 or anti-CTLA-4 therapy, and approximately 40% had some. Study-wide findings and caveats: In general, CD8+ T cells held more expanded clones than CD4+ did, on average. Also present in some nonresponders was a low level of normalized T-cell clonal expansion.

This clone was found once. Its target is not known. CDR1 and CDR2 from the germline V gene are SGDLS and YYNGEE. This CDR3 region has 17 residues. V dropped 2 bases and J dropped 2 bases, with 16 bases sitting between them. Clones were read by immunoSEQ multiplex PCR, and TCRdb kept only the in-frame ones, dropping some. Of under 80,000 clones detected, approximately 80% appear once; the ten largest clones hold approximately 1%. Blood samples were obtained at baseline, cycle 4 day 1, and cycle 7 day 1. Specimen: CD4+ or CD8+ T cells sorted from blood, collected in a trial of the OX40 agonist ivuxolimab. The V gene is TRBV9, the J gene TRBJ1-4; the D gene is possibly TRBD1 (6 bases). The receptor comes from an adult with an advanced solid tumor such as melanoma, head and neck, liver or kidney cancer. DNA of the CDR3: TGTGCCAGCAGCGTCTTACAGGGAATCACTACTAATGAAAAACTGTTTTTT. It yields the protein CASSVLQGITTNEKLFF.